This T cell receptor (beta chain) was sequenced during a study of blood T cell repertoires in COVID-19 (dated by TCRdb to between 2020 and 2021). In the study overall: Collaborator samples came from the United States, Italy and Spain and covered acute and convalescent phases of COVID-19. The material from the prospective study consisted of cDNA or gDNA derived from T cells, B-cell-depleted T cells, or PBMCs. Subjects who had been exposed to COVID-19, were actively infected with it, or had recovered from it provided the deeply sampled blood TCRbeta repertoires that made up the dataset. The repertoires were made available in a free public database intended to serve as a resource for research on the immune response to SARS-CoV-2. Samples came from the ongoing ImmuneRACE study (first 160 participants) plus 1,254 subjects from 6 global collaborators. Sample metadata almost always included a de-identified subject ID, COVID-19 status, age in years and sex. Where available, HLA class I and class II types were obtained from metadata supplied by the sample provider rather than from assay-based typing. On the study overall, not on this receptor specifically: The amount of clinical and demographic metadata varied by source and participant and was provided uncurated.

V sheds 4 bases and J sheds 4 bases, leaving 11 bases between their ends. Looking up the germline V gene yields CDR1 MDHEN and CDR2 SYDVKM. From the cysteine up to the phenylalanine, the CDR3 has a length of 14 residues. The sequence is cut down to CDR3 DNA, 42 bases in frame from base 1. Note on this clone: Its target antigen remains unknown. Base-call qualities are not available, and no considerably larger clone is one nucleotide away. The sample holds other DNA sequences that translate to the same CDR3.

Whole blood was collected in K2EDTA tubes by collaborating institutions according to the institutions' own protocols. For TCRbeta analysis, collaborators shipped samples in one of three forms: frozen whole blood, isolated PBMCs, or DNA extracted from either of those sample types. TCRbeta CDR3 regions were amplified from genomic DNA by means of the immunoSEQ Assay, a bias-controlled multiplex PCR. The study's own analysis went as follows. The number of nucleated cells in each sample was estimated by amplification of reference gene primers within the assay. To quantify the absolute abundance of each unique TCRbeta CDR3 rearrangement, sequence reads were collapsed and filtered. For each sample, productive Simpson clonality was calculated by taking the square root of Simpson's diversity index across productive rearrangements. This immuneACCESS table, as held by TCRdb, lists in-frame sequences with V and J called but not all clones. Of the missing ones, under half trace to an unresolved V gene in checked studies; the others have no known cause. The V and J calls and clone size were taken over from that table, and D and trimming were inferred from the DNA. The sample table holds about 68,000 clones, of which roughly 83% were seen once. The top ten hold 35% to 50% of the sample.

The receptor chain draws on TRBV28 and TRBJ1-5; a weak D assignment points to TRBD1 (6 bases agree). Sequenced material: peripheral blood. The clonotype originates from a man older than 75 with acute or convalescent COVID-19. The nucleotide sequence reads as follows: TGTGCCAGCAGTTCCGGACAGTCGAATCAGCCCCAGCATTTT. Translated, this gives CASSSGQSNQPQHF.